These 24 T cell receptor beta chains came from one sample sequenced in a study of blood T cell repertoires in COVID-19. Libraries were prepared by immunoSEQ multiplex PCR; TCRdb keeps only in-frame clonotypes and omits some of them. The table includes about 360,000 clones, around 87% detected once. The sequencing input was peripheral blood. The receptors shown here come from a human donor in a cohort sampled during active COVID-19.

V is TRBV27 and J is TRBJ2-3, with 7 bases lining up with TRBD2. Germline CDR1 reads MNHEY; CDR2 reads SMNVEV (reference sequence). The CDR3 runs to 16 residues. The V segment lost 4 bases and the J segment 6 bases; nucleotides outside the gene matches: 13. In DNA, the CDR3 is TGTGCCAGCAGTTCCTGGGAGGGGACTTTGCTGGATACGCAGTATTTT. Encoded protein: CASSSWEGTLLDTQYF.

There are a few counts of this clone. This chain joins TRBV2 and TRBJ1-1; D remains ambiguous. V lost 3 bases, J lost 1 base, and 6 bases lay in between. Germline V CDR1 and CDR2: SNHLY, FYNNEI. The CDR3 is 13 amino acids. The CDR3 protein is CASSEGRNTEAFF. The CDR3 coding sequence is TGTGCCAGCAGTGAGGGCAGGAACACTGAAGCTTTCTTT.

The chain combines TRBV28 with TRBJ1-1, with 7 bases identical to TRBD1. Germline V gives CDR1 MDHEN, CDR2 SYDVKM. This CDR3 is 13 amino acids long. The CDR3, as DNA: TGTGTGGGACAGTCCCAGGGGGACACTGAAGCTTTCTTT. It translates to CVGQSQGDTEAFF.

CDR3 sequence: CAISPYLSREKGELFF. CDR3 sequence (DNA): TGTGCCATCAGTCCCTATCTGTCGCGGGAGAAGGGGGAGCTGTTTTTT. The chain recombines TRBV10-3 with TRBJ2-2; TRBD2 agrees at 7 bases. The V and J ends lost 5 bases and 8 bases, in that order; junction bases with no gene match: 14. Per germline, CDR1 ENHRY and CDR2 SYGVKD. The CDR3 totals 16 residues.

V usage is TRBV27 and J usage is TRBJ2-7; tentative D call: TRBD1 (6 bases). This CDR3 comprises 18 residues. CDR1 MNHEY and CDR2 SMNVEV come from the germline V gene (reference sequence). The germline V and J ends were trimmed by 7 bases and 1 base, with 26 bases remaining between them. The CDR3 reads CASIDPGAKLRKSYEQYF. The CDR3 DNA is TGTGCCAGCATTGATCCAGGGGCAAAGTTAAGGAAGTCCTACGAGCAGTACTTC.

V usage is TRBV6-6 and J usage is TRBJ1-1, with 7 bases aligning to TRBD1. The germline gives CDR1 MNHNY, CDR2 SVGAGI (reference sequence). The length of the CDR3 is 14 residues. The junction had 6 bases not matched to a gene; V was cut back by 6 bases and J by 2 bases. CDR3 loop: CASRADRTNTEAFF. The CDR3 DNA reads as TGTGCCAGCAGAGCGGACAGGACAAACACTGAAGCTTTCTTT.

This chain links TRBV6-5 with TRBJ2-4; D possibly corresponds to TRBD2 (6 bases). Germline values: CDR1 MNHEY, CDR2 SVGAGI. V lost 6 bases, J lost 6 bases, and 12 bases lay in between. The CDR3 consists of 13 residues. The CDR3 DNA reads as TGTGCCAGCAGGGGTCTCGGGGGAAACATTCAGTACTTC. Translation: CASRGLGGNIQYF.

In this sample, this clone turned up a few times. The chain combines TRBV2 with TRBJ1-3, with D unclear. The V and J ends lost 2 bases and 4 bases respectively, with 6 bases between them. Germline lookup yields CDR1 SNHLY and CDR2 FYNNEI. This CDR3 region has 13 residues. CDR3 in amino acids: CASSELLGNTIYF. The CDR3 DNA sequence: TGTGCCAGCAGTGAATTACTCGGAAACACCATATATTTT.

This chain links TRBV3-1 (or the pseudogene TRBV3-2) with TRBJ1-5, with a tentative D call TRBD1 (5 bases). Germline lookup yields CDR1 LGHDT and CDR2 YNNKEL (reference sequence). The CDR3 totals 14 residues. Trimming pared 1 base from V and 7 bases from J, leaving 11 bases between. CDR3 DNA sequence: TGTGCCAGCAGCCAAGGGAGGGGCGGGCAGCCCCAGCATTTT. As protein: CASSQGRGGQPQHF.

J is TRBJ1-2 and V is TRBV15; TRBD1 matches 8 bases. This CDR3 spans 15 amino acids. Per the germline V gene, CDR1 is LNHNV and CDR2 is YYDKDF (reference sequence). With 6 bases clipped from V and 2 bases from J, the junction kept 8 bases outside the gene matches. The CDR3 here is CATRKKTGENYGYTF. CDR3 coding DNA: TGTGCCACCAGGAAAAAGACAGGGGAGAACTATGGCTACACCTTC.

This clone was counted only a few times. V and J are TRBV11-2 and TRBJ2-3; D call uncertain. Germline assignment: CDR1 SGHAT and CDR2 FQNNGV. The CDR3 sequence is 12 residues long. Between the trimmed V and J ends, which lost 3 bases and 3 bases, there was a span of 4 bases. The CDR3 spells CASSFETDTQYF. The DNA for the CDR3 is TGTGCCAGCAGCTTTGAGACAGATACGCAGTATTTT.

The rearrangement uses TRBV20-1 and TRBJ2-7; 8 bases are shared with TRBD1. There are 14 residues in the CDR3. CDR1 and CDR2 (germline): DFQATT, SNEGSKA (reference sequence). The junction had 9 bases not matched to a gene; V was cut back by 3 bases and J by 5 bases. The CDR3 loop is CSASSGQVIHEQYF. In DNA, the CDR3 is TGCAGTGCTAGTTCGGGACAGGTTATTCACGAGCAGTACTTC.

The chain joins TRBV5-1 to TRBJ2-2; no clear D. The CDR3 is 15 amino acids. The germline V gene has CDR1 SGHRS and CDR2 YFSETQ. V lost 4 bases to trimming and J lost 7 bases, with 17 bases between them. CDR3 loop: CASSPVDPGFGELFF. In nucleotides, the CDR3 is TGCGCCAGCAGCCCAGTCGATCCCGGGTTCGGGGAGCTGTTTTTT.

The table lists this clone with a count of one. This sequence joins TRBV19 and TRBJ2-1; D perhaps matches TRBD1 (5 bases). V gave up 6 bases and J gave up 3 bases, with 18 bases separating them. The CDR3 runs 16 residues. Germline V gives CDR1 LNHDA, CDR2 SQIVND (reference sequence). The CDR3 loop is CASSPAGGQDYNEQFF. As DNA, the CDR3 is TGTGCCAGTAGCCCCGCCGGTGGACAAGACTACAATGAGCAGTTCTTC.

The chain employs TRBV6-5 and TRBJ2-1; TRBD2 is a possible D gene (5 bases). V dropped 8 bases and J dropped 6 bases, with 14 bases sitting between them. Per germline, CDR1 MNHEY and CDR2 SVGAGI. The CDR3 extends over 13 amino acids. Here the CDR3 reads CASGGTVGNEQFF. For the CDR3, the DNA is TGTGCCAGCGGAGGAACGGTAGGCAATGAGCAGTTCTTC.

The rearrangement uses TRBV2 and TRBJ2-2, with 9 bases lining up with TRBD2. The V gene's germline CDR1 is SNHLY and CDR2 FYNNEI. After removal of 4 bases from V and 8 bases from J, the junction contained 8 bases not matched to a gene. The CDR3 runs 15 residues. DNA of the CDR3: TGTGCCAGCAGTGCCCTAGCGGGGTGGATAGGGGAGCTGTTTTTT. This sequence encodes CASSALAGWIGELFF.

V usage is TRBV7-9 and J usage is TRBJ1-3; D is undetermined. Germline V lookup: CDR1 SEHNR, CDR2 FQNEAQ (reference sequence). Trimming took off 5 bases at V and 0 bases at J, with 20 bases between the two ends. This CDR3 has 18 residues. CDR3 nucleotide sequence: TGTGCCAGCAGCCGCTCCCCCGGACTCCCGAGCTCTGGAAACACCATATATTTT. Encoded protein: CASSRSPGLPSSGNTIYF.

J is TRBJ2-7 and V is TRBV19; 12 nucleotides line up with TRBD2. The junction had 6 bases not matched to a gene; V was cut back by 3 bases and J by 0 bases. The CDR3 loop spans 17 amino acids. The germline gives CDR1 LNHDA, CDR2 SQIVND (reference sequence). CDR3 amino acids: CASSISGLAGSSYEQYF. In nucleotides, the CDR3 is TGTGCCAGTAGTATTTCGGGACTAGCGGGTTCCTCCTACGAGCAGTACTTC.

This clone was recorded a few times. V usage is TRBV2 and J usage is TRBJ1-2, with D uncertain. The germline V gene encodes CDR1 SNHLY and CDR2 FYNNEI. V was clipped by 6 bases and J by 0 bases, with 11 bases between them. The CDR3 contains 14 residues. CDR3 region: CASRGRLTNYGYTF. As DNA, the CDR3 is TGTGCCAGCAGGGGTAGACTGACTAACTATGGCTACACCTTC.

The V gene is TRBV6-5, the J gene TRBJ2-5; TRBD2 is a possible D gene (5 bases). This CDR3 is 12 amino acids long. V gave up 8 bases and J gave up 2 bases, with 9 bases separating them. From germline, CDR1 is MNHEY and CDR2 SVGAGI. The CDR3 region has the DNA TGTGCCAGCTCGGAGGCGCAAGAGACCCAGTACTTC. Translated, it gives CASSEAQETQYF.

The rearrangement links TRBV3-1 (or the pseudogene TRBV3-2) to TRBJ1-2, with no clear D. V lost 1 base and J 7 bases, leaving 19 bases between the germline ends. This CDR3 contains 16 residues. The germline V gene encodes CDR1 LGHDT and CDR2 YNNKEL (reference sequence). CDR3 coding DNA: TGTGCCAGCAGCCAAGGTGGTACACGCAGAGGCGGTGGCTACACCTTC. It translates to CASSQGGTRRGGGYTF.

This chain's CDR3 is CASSQSKNTTTYEQYF. DNA for the CDR3: TGCGCCAGCAGTCAATCTAAGAACACTACCACCTACGAGCAGTACTTC. This chain uses TRBV23-1 with TRBJ2-7; D not resolved. TRBV23-1 is given ORF status, its function remaining uncertain. V gave up 0 bases and J gave up 2 bases, with 14 bases separating them. This CDR3 region has 16 residues.

A single count supports this clone. The rearrangement links TRBV2 to TRBJ2-7; 9 bases are shared with TRBD1. V lost 7 bases and J lost 8; bases outside the gene matches: 12. The CDR3 totals 14 residues. Germline lookup yields CDR1 SNHLY and CDR2 FYNNEI. This chain's CDR3 is CASNEQGARDKQYF. CDR3 nucleotides: TGTGCCAGCAACGAACAGGGGGCGCGGGACAAGCAGTACTTC.

The gene calls are TRBV19 and TRBJ1-2; tentative D call: TRBD1 (5 bases). Germline CDR1 LNHDA, CDR2 SQIVND (reference sequence). V shed 5 bases and J shed 5 bases, with 12 bases lying between them. The CDR3 has 13 residues. The CDR3 protein is CASSETVGYGYTF. The CDR3 region has the DNA TGTGCCAGTAGTGAGACAGTTGGGTATGGCTACACCTTC. Looking up the rest from reference TRBV19 and TRBJ1-2 gives the full variable domain: DGGITQSPKYLFRKEGQNVTLSCEQNLNHDAMYWYRQDPGQGLRLIYYSQIVNDFQKGDIAEGYSVSREKKESFPLTVTSAQKNPTAFYLCASSETVGYGYTFGSGTRLTVV.